This T cell receptor beta chain derives from a study of blood T cell repertoires in COVID-19. Looking at the study overall: The analysed material was cDNA or gDNA that came from T cells, B-cell-depleted T cells, or PBMCs.

Methods used by the authors: Amplification of reference gene primers was used by the study to estimate nucleated cell counts. Method: immunoSEQ multiplex PCR; TCRdb's copy keeps in-frame clones and lacks some. V and J calls and clone size are copied from that table; D and trimming were computed from the DNA. The repertoire has approximately 110,000 clones, around 88% of them found once; the top ten carry about 1%. Trimming cost V 6 bases and J 6 bases; bases outside gene matches: 5. The CDR3 totals 13 residues. Germline CDR1 reads LNHDA; CDR2 reads SQIVND (reference sequence). This clone was counted a few times.

The V gene is TRBV19, the J gene TRBJ1-5, with 7 nucleotides matching TRBD1. Sequenced input: peripheral blood. This receptor was taken from a woman aged 45-65 years with active or convalescent COVID-19. The CDR3 sequence: CASSRQGLQPQHF. CDR3 DNA sequence: TGTGCCAGTAGCAGACAGGGTCTTCAGCCCCAGCATTTT.